This passage covers 23 T cell receptor beta chains from one sample sequenced in a study of Ad26.COV2.S vaccination and SARS-CoV-2 variants. The method was immunoSEQ multiplex PCR; TCRdb's version includes in-frame clones alone and lacks a portion of them. The sample has about 390,000 clones, roughly 90% seen once. Documented treatment: some 20 received Ad26.COV2.S at low or high dose, single or two shots; roughly five received placebo; per-sample allocation not given. Day 63 after the first vaccine or placebo injection was the time point for sampling. The source was peripheral blood, collected in a trial of Ad26.COV2.S vaccine versus placebo. The receptors stem from a person between 18 and 60 years old who received the Ad26.COV2.S COVID-19 vaccine or a placebo.

This sequence joins TRBV10-3 and TRBJ2-2; possibly TRBD2 for D (7 bases). The CDR3 totals 15 residues. V lost 4 bases and J 2 bases, leaving 11 bases between the germline ends. Per germline, CDR1 ENHRY and CDR2 SYGVKD. The CDR3 nucleotides are TGTGCCATCAGTGTGGCGGGGGCCAACACCGGGGAGCTGTTTTTT. Residues: CAISVAGANTGELFF.

This chain joins TRBV7-2 and TRBJ2-7; 7 nucleotides align to TRBD2. The junction had 7 bases not matched to a gene; V was cut back by 3 bases and J by 2 bases. This CDR3 comprises 15 residues. Germline CDR1 is SGHTA and CDR2 is FQGNSA. For the CDR3, the DNA is TGTGCCAGCAGCTTCATCGGGACTAACACCTACGAGCAGTACTTC. This translates into CASSFIGTNTYEQYF.

This clone came up once. The same CDR3 can be traced to other DNA sequences in this sample. This chain uses TRBV27 with TRBJ1-2, with 9 bases lining up with TRBD1. Losses at the gene ends were 6 bases for V and 5 bases for J; bases not matched to a gene: 1. CDR3 length: 12 residues. Germline V gene sequence: CDR1 MNHEY, CDR2 SMNVEV (reference sequence). CDR3 nucleotide sequence: TGTGCCAGCAGGACAGGGGGATATGGCTACACCTTC. This codes for CASRTGGYGYTF.

This chain uses TRBV28 with TRBJ2-3; 8 bases are a match to TRBD1. V was pared by 5 bases and J by 6 bases, with 13 bases of the junction left unmatched. CDR3 length: 16 residues. Germline-derived CDR1 and CDR2 are MDHEN and SYDVKM. CDR3: CASSRSQGAKFDTQYF. The DNA of the CDR3 is TGTGCCAGCAGTCGATCTCAGGGGGCTAAGTTCGATACGCAGTATTTT.

The genes are TRBV5-4 and TRBJ2-1; 7 nucleotides agree with TRBD2. This CDR3 is built from 13 residues. J was trimmed by 8 bases and V by 6 bases; bases with no gene match: 8. Germline CDR1 is SGHNT and CDR2 is YYREEE (reference sequence). The CDR3 DNA sequence: TGTGCCAGCAATCCTCCACGGGGGGATGAGCAGTTCTTC. This sequence encodes CASNPPRGDEQFF.

The chain couples TRBV6-5 to TRBJ2-5, with 9 bases identical to TRBD2. Unmatched junction bases numbered 5, after V lost 7 bases and J lost 5 bases. In germline, CDR1 is MNHEY, CDR2 SVGAGI. This CDR3 is built from 13 residues. The CDR3 coding sequence is TGTGCCAGCACTCTAGCGGGGCTTGAGACCCAGTACTTC. Translation: CASTLAGLETQYF.

This chain uses TRBV2 with TRBJ1-1; possibly TRBD1 for D (5 bases). In germline, CDR1 is SNHLY, CDR2 FYNNEI. CDR3 length: 14 residues. V was clipped by 5 bases and J by 7 bases, with 17 bases between them. The DNA for the CDR3 is TGTGCCAGCAGTCCTTCATCAGGGAGGATTGAAGCTTTCTTT. Its translation is CASSPSSGRIEAFF.

The V gene is TRBV4-1, the J gene TRBJ2-1; TRBD1 might be the D (6 bases). This CDR3 contains 13 residues. CDR1 and CDR2 (germline): MGHRA, YSYEKL. Trimming removed 0 bases at V and 10 bases at J, with 10 bases between. The CDR3 loop is CASSQDGGTEQFF. The CDR3 nucleotides are TGCGCCAGCAGCCAAGATGGTGGGACAGAGCAGTTCTTC.

The rearrangement uses TRBV27 and TRBJ2-3; 11 bases agree with TRBD2. The CDR3 has 17 amino acids. The trim removed 2 bases at V and 3 bases at J, leaving 7 bases unmatched. Germline CDR1 MNHEY, CDR2 SMNVEV (reference sequence). In DNA form, the CDR3 reads TGTGCCAGCAGTTTACTAGCGGGGGGTTTTCGAACAGATACGCAGTATTTT. This translates into CASSLLAGGFRTDTQYF.

V usage is TRBV7-2 and J usage is TRBJ2-7; no definite D call. CDR3 size: 12 residues. V was trimmed by 1 base and J by 5 bases, leaving 6 bases between them. Germline V gene data show CDR1 as SGHTA and CDR2 as FQGNSA. Here the CDR3 DNA reads TGTGCCAGCAGCTTAGTGGGCCACGAGCAGTACTTC. It encodes CASSLVGHEQYF.

V and J are TRBV28 and TRBJ2-1; TRBD2 might be the D (5 bases). The CDR3 length is 16 residues. The V end lost 3 bases, the J end lost 6 bases, and 18 bases lay between the germline ends. Germline V gene lookup returns CDR1 MDHEN and CDR2 SYDVKM. The CDR3 DNA is TGTGCCAGCAGTTTGGGCGAACTCCTCGGAGGCAATGAGCAGTTCTTC. Translating it yields CASSLGELLGGNEQFF. The entire variable domain, with the rest obtained from reference TRBV28 and TRBJ2-1, is as follows: DVKVTQSSRYLVKRTGEKVFLECVQDMDHENMFWYRQDPGLGLRLIYFSYDVKMKEKGDIPEGYSVSREKKERFSLILESASTNQTSMYLCASSLGELLGGNEQFFGPGTRLTVL.

As to this clone: Other DNA sequences in the same sample also yield this CDR3. V and J are TRBV30 and TRBJ2-7, with D hard to call. CDR1 is GTSNPN and CDR2 is SVGIG in the germline V gene (reference sequence). The CDR3 totals 12 residues. V dropped 0 bases and J dropped 4 bases, with 7 bases sitting between them. In DNA form, the CDR3 reads TGTGCCTGGAGTGTATTAGGGTACGAGCAGTACTTC. It is translated as CAWSVLGYEQYF.

V gene TRBV7-9 combines with J gene TRBJ2-7, with D perhaps TRBD2 (6 bases). This CDR3 is 12 amino acids long. Germline CDR1 is SEHNR and CDR2 is FQNEAQ (reference sequence). The V gene lost 4 bases and the J gene lost 4 bases, with 8 bases spanning the gap. CDR3 loop: CASSSGAYEQYF. DNA for the CDR3: TGTGCCAGCAGCTCGGGAGCGTACGAGCAGTACTTC.

The chain links TRBV6-2 or TRBV6-3 to TRBJ1-1; TRBD1 might be the D (5 bases). V was shortened by 6 bases and J by 7 bases, with 12 bases between the two germline ends. CDR1 MNHEY and CDR2 SVGEGT come from the germline V gene. This CDR3 contains 12 residues. The CDR3 DNA reads TGTGCCAGCAGCCTGGGACTGGGTGAAGCTTTCTTT. It encodes CASSLGLGEAFF.

The chain recombines TRBV30 with TRBJ1-5; the D is unclear. The CDR3 is made up of 14 amino acids. V lost 0 bases to trimming and J lost 5 bases, with 11 bases between them. Germline CDR1 is GTSNPN and CDR2 is SVGIG (reference sequence). CDR3 loop: CAWSVLTLDQPQHF. The CDR3, as DNA: TGTGCCTGGAGTGTACTGACACTTGATCAGCCCCAGCATTTT.

The chain couples TRBV27 to TRBJ1-6; D uncertain. The CDR3 is 18 residues long. V was clipped by 1 base and J by 0 bases, with 13 bases between them. Germline V gene lookup returns CDR1 MNHEY and CDR2 SMNVEV (reference sequence). The chain's CDR3 is CASSLWAGSGSYNSPLHF. CDR3 DNA: TGTGCCAGCAGTTTATGGGCAGGATCGGGCTCCTATAATTCACCCCTCCACTTT.

V is TRBV14 and J is TRBJ1-1; TRBD1 might be the D (6 bases). With 4 bases removed from V and 0 bases from J, the gap between germline ends came to 12 bases. Germline values: CDR1 SGHDN, CDR2 FVKESK. The CDR3 totals 15 residues. CDR3 loop: CASSRAGALNTEAFF. The CDR3 nucleotides are TGTGCCAGCAGCCGAGCGGGGGCCCTGAACACTGAAGCTTTCTTT.

The genes are TRBV4-3 and TRBJ2-1, with TRBD2 matching 9 bases. With 1 base clipped from V and 4 bases from J, the junction kept 11 bases outside the gene matches. This CDR3 comprises 18 residues. Germline V CDR1 and CDR2: LGHNA, YSLEER. This chain's CDR3 is CASSQVGGGARGYNEQFF. The CDR3 DNA reads TGCGCCAGCAGCCAAGTCGGCGGGGGGGCCCGCGGATACAATGAGCAGTTCTTC.

V and J are TRBV20-1 and TRBJ2-3; 14 nucleotides agree with TRBD2. The CDR3 extends over 15 amino acids. V gave up 3 bases and J gave up 4 bases; unmatched junction bases: 3. Germline V gives CDR1 DFQATT, CDR2 SNEGSKA (reference sequence). The CDR3 DNA is TGCAGTGCTAGTAGGACTAGCGGGGGGTCAGATACGCAGTATTTT. This sequence encodes CSASRTSGGSDTQYF.

V is TRBV7-8 and J is TRBJ1-2; D is ambiguous. The V gene's germline CDR1 is SGHVS and CDR2 FQNEAQ. The germline V and J ends were trimmed by 2 bases and 1 base, with 5 bases remaining between them. The CDR3 length is 13 residues. This chain's CDR3 is CASSLSLNYGYTF. The CDR3 nucleotides are TGTGCCAGCAGCTTAAGTCTTAACTATGGCTACACCTTC.

This chain connects TRBV5-4 to TRBJ1-4; perhaps TRBD1 as D (5 bases). V lost 5 bases, J lost 0 bases, and 8 bases lay in between. Germline CDR1 and CDR2: SGHNT and YYREEE (reference sequence). This CDR3 has 14 amino acids. CDR3 sequence reads: CASSRDATNEKLFF. The CDR3 DNA is TGTGCCAGCAGTCGGGACGCAACTAATGAAAAACTGTTTTTT.

This sequence joins TRBV7-9 and TRBJ1-1; D remains ambiguous. Deletions cut 5 bases from V and 6 bases from J, with 10 bases between. Germline V gene lookup returns CDR1 SEHNR and CDR2 FQNEAQ (reference sequence). This CDR3 has 12 residues. CDR3 sequence reads: CASSHSGAEAFF. CDR3 DNA: TGTGCCAGCAGCCACTCGGGCGCTGAAGCTTTCTTT.

J is TRBJ1-5 and V is TRBV9; a weak D match, TRBD1 (6 bases). Germline V lookup: CDR1 SGDLS, CDR2 YYNGEE. V was trimmed by 0 bases and J by 0 bases, leaving 7 bases between them. CDR3 length: 15 amino acids. CDR3 protein: CASSVDRVSNQPQHF. The CDR3 DNA reads as TGTGCCAGCAGCGTAGACAGGGTTAGCAATCAGCCCCAGCATTTT.